These T cell receptor beta chains were read from a single sample in a study of long-term antiretroviral therapy in people with HIV. The protocol was immunoSEQ multiplex PCR, while the TCRdb copy is restricted to in-frame clones and leaves out a portion. The sample includes 30,000 to 40,000 clones, around 94% of them seen just once. The source was unsorted PBMCs, collected 4.1 years after starting antiretroviral therapy. The source is a woman aged 45 to 65 with HIV. Each CDR3 is given with its conserved first and last residue. Each record gives: CDR3 length, clone size, D gene, J gene, V gene, CDR3 DNA, CDR3 protein. The D gene is left open where the match is weak. Clone size is not always given. Where it is, it says once, few, many or a class for expanded clones.

len: 14; abundance: .; d_gene: .; j_gene: TRBJ2-5; v_gene: TRBV7-2; CDR3nt: TGTGCCAGCAGCTCCACCTGGGAGCGTGAGACCCAGTACTTC; CDR3aa: CASSSTWERETQYF
len: 13; abundance: .; d_gene: .; j_gene: TRBJ1-6; v_gene: TRBV7-3; CDR3nt: TGTGCCAGCAGCTTACTCCACAATTCACCCCTCCACTTT; CDR3aa: CASSLLHNSPLHF
len: 13; abundance: .; d_gene: TRBD1; j_gene: TRBJ1-5; v_gene: TRBV7-2; CDR3nt: TGTGCCAGCAGCTTAGTTGGGGACAGTCCCCAGCATTTT; CDR3aa: CASSLVGDSPQHF
len: 16; abundance: .; d_gene: TRBD1; j_gene: TRBJ2-3; v_gene: TRBV6-1; CDR3nt: TGTGCCAGCAGTGCCACCCGGGACAGAATCACAGATACGCAGTATTTT; CDR3aa: CASSATRDRITDTQYF
len: 14; abundance: .; d_gene: .; j_gene: TRBJ1-2; v_gene: TRBV11-1; CDR3nt: TGTGCCAGCAGCTTATCCCCAGGGAGCTATGGCTACACCTTC; CDR3aa: CASSLSPGSYGYTF
len: 14; abundance: .; d_gene: .; j_gene: TRBJ1-2; v_gene: TRBV6-6; CDR3nt: TGTGCCAGCAGTTCCCAGGTCGGAGGCTATGGCTACACCTTC; CDR3aa: CASSSQVGGYGYTF
len: 14; abundance: .; d_gene: .; j_gene: TRBJ1-1; v_gene: TRBV7-2; CDR3nt: TGTGCCAGCAGCTTAACGGTTACGAACACTGAAGCTTTCTTT; CDR3aa: CASSLTVTNTEAFF
len: 16; abundance: .; d_gene: TRBD2; j_gene: TRBJ2-3; v_gene: TRBV10-3; CDR3nt: TGTGCCATCGGACTAGGCGGGGGGGCCGGCACAGATACGCAGTATTTT; CDR3aa: CAIGLGGGAGTDTQYF
len: 16; abundance: .; d_gene: TRBD1; j_gene: TRBJ2-2; v_gene: TRBV5-6; CDR3nt: TGTGCCAGCAGCCAGACAGGGGGTTGGAACACCGGGGAGCTGTTTTTT; CDR3aa: CASSQTGGWNTGELFF
len: 17; abundance: once; d_gene: .; j_gene: TRBJ1-6; v_gene: TRBV27; CDR3nt: TGTGCCAGCAGTGGGACACAGGCGAGCTCCTATAATTCACCCCTCCACTTT; CDR3aa: CASSGTQASSYNSPLHF
len: 18; abundance: .; d_gene: .; j_gene: TRBJ1-6; v_gene: TRBV5-5; CDR3nt: TGTGCCAGCAGCTTGGGGGGCTCGAGGGGGTCCTATAATTCACCCCTCCACTTT; CDR3aa: CASSLGGSRGSYNSPLHF
len: 15; abundance: .; d_gene: TRBD2; j_gene: TRBJ2-5; v_gene: TRBV12-5; CDR3nt: TGTGCTAGTGGTTTGGTACCCGGGGGGCAAGAGACCCAGTACTTC; CDR3aa: CASGLVPGGQETQYF
len: 12; abundance: .; d_gene: .; j_gene: TRBJ2-3; v_gene: TRBV5-4; CDR3nt: TGTGCCAGCAGCCTGTATGCAGATACGCAGTATTTT; CDR3aa: CASSLYADTQYF
len: 20; abundance: .; d_gene: TRBD2; j_gene: TRBJ2-7; v_gene: TRBV9; CDR3nt: TGTGCCAGCAGCGTAGCAGCGACTAGCGGGGGGTTGGGGATTTACTACGAGCAGTACTTC; CDR3aa: CASSVAATSGGLGIYYEQYF
len: 16; abundance: .; d_gene: TRBD2; j_gene: TRBJ2-1; v_gene: TRBV19; CDR3nt: TGTGCCAGTAGTACTCTACTAGCGGGGGGTTACAATGAGCAGTTCTTC; CDR3aa: CASSTLLAGGYNEQFF